This T cell receptor beta chain came from a study of cytomegalovirus exposure and HLA in healthy donors. Whole-study findings and limits: Accurate prediction of most subjects' HLA-A and HLA-B alleles from TCR beta sequences was reported. The Asian-associated ancestry cluster reportedly had fewer N-insertions than the roughly 670-donor mean in a later analysis.

The CDR3 runs 18 residues. Trimming removed 3 bases from V and 2 bases from J; junction bases left unmatched: 4. The V gene's germline CDR1 is MRHNA and CDR2 SNTAGT. The PCR contained 60 Vbeta and 13 Jbeta primers. Profiled with immunoSEQ multiplex PCR; TCRdb holds only in-frame clones, not every one. The sample carries fewer than 150,000 clones, 73% recorded once. Comment on this clone: The antigen is unknown.

The chain couples TRBV6-4 to TRBJ2-1; 16 bases map to TRBD2. Material: PBMCs. This TCR derives from a human donor in good health. The CDR3 loop is CASSEGLAGGPPYNEQFF. CDR3 sequence (DNA): TGTGCCAGCAGTGAGGGACTAGCGGGGGGGCCGCCCTACAATGAGCAGTTCTTC.